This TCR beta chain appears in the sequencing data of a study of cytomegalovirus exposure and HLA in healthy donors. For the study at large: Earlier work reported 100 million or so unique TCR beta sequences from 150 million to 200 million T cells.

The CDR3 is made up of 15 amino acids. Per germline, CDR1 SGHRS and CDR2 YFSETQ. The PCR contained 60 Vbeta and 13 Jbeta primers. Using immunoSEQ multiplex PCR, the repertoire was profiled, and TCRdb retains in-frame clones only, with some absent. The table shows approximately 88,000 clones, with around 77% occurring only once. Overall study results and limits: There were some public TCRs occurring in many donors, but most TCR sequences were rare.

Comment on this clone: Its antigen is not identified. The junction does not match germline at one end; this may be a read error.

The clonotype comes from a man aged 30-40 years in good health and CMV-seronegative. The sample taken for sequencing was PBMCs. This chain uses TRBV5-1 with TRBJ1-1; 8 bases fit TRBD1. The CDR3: CASSLDWTGYTEAFF. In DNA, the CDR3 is TGTGCCAGCAGCTTGGATTGGACAGGGTACACTGAAGCTTTCTTT.